The rows below give T cell receptor beta chains drawn from one sample of a study of blood T cell repertoires in COVID-19. Assay used: immunoSEQ multiplex PCR; TCRdb lists only in-frame clones, some missing. The data contain about 110,000 clones, over 80% of them singletons. The specimen was peripheral blood. Source of these receptors: a woman in her seventies with acute or convalescent COVID-19. Both conserved end residues are part of each CDR3. The D gene is left open where the match is weak. Clone size is shown for a subset of rows, as once, few, many or a class of expanded clone.

abundance: few
j_gene: TRBJ1-2
d_gene: NA
v_gene: TRBV18
CDR3aa: CASSPYRATNYGYTF
CDR3nt: TGTGCCAGCTCACCATACAGGGCGACTAACTATGGCTACACCTTC

abundance: NA
j_gene: TRBJ2-7
d_gene: TRBD2
v_gene: TRBV5-5
CDR3aa: CASSPGGGTDSEQYF
CDR3nt: TGTGCCAGCAGCCCGGGGGGTGGGACGGACTCCGAGCAGTACTTC

abundance: NA
j_gene: TRBJ2-3
d_gene: TRBD2
v_gene: TRBV13
CDR3aa: CASSSLAGPTDTQYF
CDR3nt: TGTGCCAGCAGCTCGCTAGCGGGGCCCACAGATACGCAGTATTTT

abundance: NA
j_gene: TRBJ2-1
d_gene: TRBD2
v_gene: TRBV7-3
CDR3aa: CASSPGLGSYNEQFF
CDR3nt: TGTGCCAGCAGCCCGGGACTAGGGTCCTACAATGAGCAGTTCTTC

abundance: NA
j_gene: TRBJ1-5
d_gene: NA
v_gene: TRBV28
CDR3aa: CASSFGGHLNQPQHF
CDR3nt: TGTGCCAGCAGTTTTGGGGGACACCTAAATCAGCCCCAGCATTTT

abundance: NA
j_gene: TRBJ2-3
d_gene: NA
v_gene: TRBV2
CDR3aa: CASSVLFFTDTQYF
CDR3nt: TGTGCCAGCAGTGTACTTTTTTTCACAGATACGCAGTATTTT

abundance: NA
j_gene: TRBJ2-1
d_gene: TRBD2
v_gene: TRBV18
CDR3aa: CASSPRRTSGPLGFYNEQFF
CDR3nt: TGTGCCAGCTCACCACGACGGACTAGCGGGCCTTTAGGGTTTTACAATGAGCAGTTCTTC

abundance: NA
j_gene: TRBJ1-4
d_gene: NA
v_gene: TRBV5-4
CDR3aa: CASSLGGESNEKLFF
CDR3nt: TGTGCCAGCAGCTTGGGAGGAGAGAGTAATGAAAAACTGTTTTTT

abundance: NA
j_gene: TRBJ2-3
d_gene: TRBD2
v_gene: TRBV11-2
CDR3aa: CASSLGGLAGAKHTQYF
CDR3nt: TGTGCCAGCAGCTTAGGGGGACTAGCGGGAGCTAAGCATACGCAGTATTTT

abundance: NA
j_gene: TRBJ2-5
d_gene: TRBD1
v_gene: TRBV11-2
CDR3aa: CASSLARGRLETQYF
CDR3nt: TGTGCCAGCAGCTTAGCCAGGGGGCGTCTGGAGACCCAGTACTTC

abundance: NA
j_gene: TRBJ1-5
d_gene: NA
v_gene: TRBV20-1
CDR3aa: CSASLAGYSNQPQHF
CDR3nt: TGCAGTGCTAGTCTGGCAGGCTATAGCAATCAGCCCCAGCATTTT

abundance: NA
j_gene: TRBJ2-3
d_gene: TRBD2
v_gene: TRBV9
CDR3aa: CASSVMSGRTDTQYF
CDR3nt: TGTGCCAGCAGCGTAATGAGCGGGAGGACAGATACGCAGTATTTT

abundance: NA
j_gene: TRBJ1-1
d_gene: NA
v_gene: TRBV18
CDR3aa: CASSPTVTSDTEAFF
CDR3nt: TGTGCCAGCTCCCCGACAGTTACGAGTGACACTGAAGCTTTCTTT

abundance: NA
j_gene: TRBJ1-2
d_gene: NA
v_gene: TRBV5-6
CDR3aa: CASSLGNFYYGYTF
CDR3nt: TGTGCCAGCAGCTTGGGAAACTTCTACTATGGCTACACCTTC

abundance: NA
j_gene: TRBJ1-3
d_gene: TRBD1
v_gene: TRBV6-1
CDR3aa: CASSEALPTGTASGNTIYF
CDR3nt: TGTGCCAGCAGTGAAGCCCTACCTACCGGGACAGCATCTGGAAACACCATATATTTT

abundance: NA
j_gene: TRBJ2-5
d_gene: TRBD1
v_gene: TRBV7-8
CDR3aa: CASSRGQGETQYF
CDR3nt: TGTGCCAGCAGCCGAGGACAGGGGGAGACCCAGTACTTC

abundance: NA
j_gene: TRBJ1-2
d_gene: NA
v_gene: TRBV28
CDR3aa: CASSIYRASNYGYTF
CDR3nt: TGTGCCAGCAGTATTTACAGGGCCTCTAACTATGGCTACACCTTC

abundance: NA
j_gene: TRBJ2-3
d_gene: NA
v_gene: TRBV28
CDR3aa: CASSQRTDTQYF
CDR3nt: TGTGCCAGCAGTCAGAGGACAGATACGCAGTATTTT

abundance: NA
j_gene: TRBJ2-5
d_gene: TRBD2
v_gene: TRBV27
CDR3aa: CASSLYGGKETQYF
CDR3nt: TGTGCCAGCAGTTTATACGGGGGGAAAGAGACCCAGTACTTC

abundance: NA
j_gene: TRBJ2-3
d_gene: NA
v_gene: TRBV6-6
CDR3aa: CASSYVRGDTQYF
CDR3nt: TGTGCCAGCAGTTACGTAAGAGGGGATACGCAGTATTTT

abundance: few
j_gene: TRBJ1-2
d_gene: TRBD1
v_gene: TRBV29-1
CDR3aa: CTTYDRAGYGYTF
CDR3nt: TGCACCACCTATGACAGGGCAGGGTATGGCTACACCTTC

abundance: once
j_gene: TRBJ2-2
d_gene: NA
v_gene: TRBV4-3
CDR3aa: CASSQDFTGELFF
CDR3nt: TGCGCCAGCAGCCAAGACTTCACCGGGGAGCTGTTTTTT

abundance: NA
j_gene: TRBJ2-5
d_gene: TRBD2
v_gene: TRBV11-2
CDR3aa: CASRLAGVETQYF
CDR3nt: TGTGCCAGCAGACTAGCGGGGGTAGAGACCCAGTACTTC

abundance: few
j_gene: TRBJ1-2
d_gene: NA
v_gene: TRBV2
CDR3aa: CASSRDSYGYTF
CDR3nt: TGTGCCAGCAGCCGCGACAGTTATGGCTACACCTTC

abundance: NA
j_gene: TRBJ1-6
d_gene: TRBD1
v_gene: TRBV6-6
CDR3aa: CASSYDRGNSPLHF
CDR3nt: TGTGCCAGCAGTTACGACAGGGGTAATTCACCCCTCCACTTT

abundance: NA
j_gene: TRBJ2-7
d_gene: NA
v_gene: TRBV28
CDR3aa: CASLEGYEQYF
CDR3nt: TGTGCCAGCTTGGAGGGCTACGAGCAGTACTTC

abundance: NA
j_gene: TRBJ2-6
d_gene: NA
v_gene: TRBV2
CDR3aa: CASSGGLSGANVLTF
CDR3nt: TGTGCCAGCAGTGGGGGGCTCAGTGGGGCCAACGTCCTGACTTTC

abundance: NA
j_gene: TRBJ2-3
d_gene: NA
v_gene: TRBV7-8
CDR3aa: CASSSQALPTDTQYF
CDR3nt: TGTGCCAGCAGCTCTCAGGCCCTACCCACAGATACGCAGTATTTT

abundance: NA
j_gene: TRBJ2-3
d_gene: NA
v_gene: TRBV7-2
CDR3aa: CASSLGGGVTDTQYF
CDR3nt: TGTGCCAGCAGCTTAGGTGGCGGGGTCACAGATACGCAGTATTTT